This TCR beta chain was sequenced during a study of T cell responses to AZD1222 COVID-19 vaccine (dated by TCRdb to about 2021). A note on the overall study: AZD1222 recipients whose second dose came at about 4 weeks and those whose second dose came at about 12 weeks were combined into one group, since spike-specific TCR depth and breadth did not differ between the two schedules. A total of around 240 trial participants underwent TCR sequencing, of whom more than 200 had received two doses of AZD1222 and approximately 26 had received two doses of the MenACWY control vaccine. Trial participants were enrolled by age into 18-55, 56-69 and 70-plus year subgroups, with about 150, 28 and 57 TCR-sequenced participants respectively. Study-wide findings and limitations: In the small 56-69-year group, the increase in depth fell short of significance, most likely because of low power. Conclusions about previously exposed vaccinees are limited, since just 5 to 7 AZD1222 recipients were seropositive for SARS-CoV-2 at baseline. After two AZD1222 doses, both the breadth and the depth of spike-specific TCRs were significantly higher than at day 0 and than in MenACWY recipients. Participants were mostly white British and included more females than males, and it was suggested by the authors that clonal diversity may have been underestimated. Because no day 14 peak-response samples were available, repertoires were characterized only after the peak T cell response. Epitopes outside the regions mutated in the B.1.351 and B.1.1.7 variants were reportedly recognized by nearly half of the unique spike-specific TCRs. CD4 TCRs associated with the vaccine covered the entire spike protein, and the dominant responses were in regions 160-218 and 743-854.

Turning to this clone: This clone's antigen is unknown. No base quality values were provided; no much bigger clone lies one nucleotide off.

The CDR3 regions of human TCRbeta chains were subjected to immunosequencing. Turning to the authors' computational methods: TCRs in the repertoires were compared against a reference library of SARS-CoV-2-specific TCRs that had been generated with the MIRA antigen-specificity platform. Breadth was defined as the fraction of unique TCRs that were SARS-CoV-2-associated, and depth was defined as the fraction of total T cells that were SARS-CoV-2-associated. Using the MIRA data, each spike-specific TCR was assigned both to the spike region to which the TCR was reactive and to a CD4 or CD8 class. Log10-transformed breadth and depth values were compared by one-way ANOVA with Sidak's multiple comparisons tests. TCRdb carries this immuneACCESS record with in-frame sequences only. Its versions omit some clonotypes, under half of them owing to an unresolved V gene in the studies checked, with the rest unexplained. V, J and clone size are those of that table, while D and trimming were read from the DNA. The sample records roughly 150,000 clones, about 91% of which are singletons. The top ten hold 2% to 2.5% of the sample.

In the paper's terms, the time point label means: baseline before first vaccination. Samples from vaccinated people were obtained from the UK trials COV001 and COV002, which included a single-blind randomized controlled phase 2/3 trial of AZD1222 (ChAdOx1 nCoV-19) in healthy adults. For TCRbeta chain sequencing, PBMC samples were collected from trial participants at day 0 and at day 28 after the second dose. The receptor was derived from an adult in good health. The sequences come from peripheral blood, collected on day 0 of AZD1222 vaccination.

Here the CDR3 is given as CASSSGTGFYNEQFF. The base sequence is TGTGCCAGCAGCTCCGGGACAGGGTTTTACAATGAGCAGTTCTTC. The chain is encoded by TRBV27 joined to TRBJ2-1, and TRBD1 matches 9 of the central bases. From the germline V gene (reference sequence), CDR1 is MNHEY and CDR2 is SMNVEV. The cysteine opens and the phenylalanine closes a CDR3 of 15 amino acids. Kept here is only the CDR3 DNA, which spans 45 bases and is read in frame from base 1. Trimming removed 6 bases from V and 4 bases from J; the gene matches leave 7 bases unexplained.